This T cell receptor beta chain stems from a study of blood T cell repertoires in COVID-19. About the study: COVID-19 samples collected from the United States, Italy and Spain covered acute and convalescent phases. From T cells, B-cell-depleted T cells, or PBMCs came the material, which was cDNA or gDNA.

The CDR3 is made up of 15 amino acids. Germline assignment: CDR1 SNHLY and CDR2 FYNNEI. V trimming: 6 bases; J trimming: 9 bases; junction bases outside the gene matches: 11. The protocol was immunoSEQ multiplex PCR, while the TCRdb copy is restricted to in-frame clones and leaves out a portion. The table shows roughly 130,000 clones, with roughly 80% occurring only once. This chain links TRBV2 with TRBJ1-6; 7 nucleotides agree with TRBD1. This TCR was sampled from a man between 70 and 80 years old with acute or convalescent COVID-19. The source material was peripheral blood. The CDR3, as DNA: TGTGCCAGCAGGCCGCGACAGGGCTCCAGTTCACCCCTCCACTTT. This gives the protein CASRPRQGSSSPLHF.